The 19 T cell receptor beta chains listed next were all sequenced from one sample in a study of T cells in Graves' hyperthyroidism and ophthalmopathy. RNA transcripts gave rise to amplified TCR beta CDR3 regions. First-round RT-PCR with HTBI primers amplified the TCR CDR3 region. TCRdb reprocessed the multiplex PCR reads via MiXCR and lists one record per CDR3 protein. Found here are around 690,000 distinct CDR3 sequences, approximately 15% of them singletons; the top ten hold roughly a sixth. The sample was blood. The receptor source for this set is a man aged 50 or older with Graves' hyperthyroidism.

The CDR3 loop is CASSLTLSNQPQHF. Written as DNA, the CDR3 is TGTGCCAGCAGCCTTACTCTTAGCAATCAGCCCCAGCATTTT. The gene calls are TRBV3-1 and TRBJ1-5; the D is unclear. CDR3 size: 14 residues. Deletions cut 4 bases from V and 0 bases from J, with 7 bases between. Germline CDR1 LGHDT, CDR2 YNNKEL (reference sequence).

This clonotype was seen ten or more times. The chain joins TRBV28 to TRBJ2-7, with D unresolved. V lost 3 bases and J lost 5, with 14 bases in between. There are 14 residues in the CDR3. Germline V CDR1 and CDR2: MDHEN, SYDVKM. CDR3 sequence: CASSFGTVPDEQYF. DNA for the CDR3: TGTGCCAGCAGTTTCGGAACCGTACCGGACGAGCAGTACTTC.

This clonotype was picked up many times. V gene TRBV28 combines with J gene TRBJ2-3; D unresolved. Germline V lookup: CDR1 MDHEN, CDR2 SYDVKM. The CDR3 runs 15 residues. With 4 bases removed from V and 8 bases from J, the gap between germline ends came to 19 bases. CDR3 residues: CASSSSLYVSATQYF. The DNA for the CDR3 is TGTGCCAGCAGTTCCTCTCTCTACGTGTCAGCTACGCAGTATTTT.

Notes on this clonotype: A clone one base away is much larger, so this may be a read error. Here the CDR3 reads CASTLSNTEAFF. The CDR3 DNA reads TGTGCCAGCACCCTAAGCAACACTGAAGCTTTCTTT. The rearrangement joins TRBV28 to TRBJ1-1, with no clear D. Between the trimmed V and J ends, which lost 7 bases and 2 bases, there was a span of 8 bases. There are 12 residues in the CDR3. Germline V gene lookup returns CDR1 MDHEN and CDR2 SYDVKM.

CDR3 nucleotide sequence: TGTGCCGCCTCCCTAGGGGGCGGCTACGAGCAGTACTTC. It specifies CAASLGGGYEQYF. The V gene is TRBV7-9, the J gene TRBJ2-7, with TRBD1 identical over 7 bases. The CDR3 runs 13 residues. The V gene end was trimmed by 11 bases and the J gene end by 3 bases; junction bases not matched to a gene: 10. The V gene's germline CDR1 is SEHNR and CDR2 FQNEAQ (reference sequence). The full variable domain, with the rest looked up from reference TRBV7-9 and TRBJ2-7, is DTGVSQNPRHKITKRGQNVTFRCDPISEHNRLYWYRQTLGQGPEFLTYFQNEAQLEKSRLLSDRFSAERPKGSFSTLEIQRTEQGDSAMYLCAASLGGGYEQYFGPGTRLTVT.

This clonotype was seen many times. The genes are TRBV27 and TRBJ2-1; 11 nucleotides match TRBD2. CDR1 and CDR2 from the germline V gene are MNHEY and SMNVEV (reference sequence). V was clipped by 10 bases and J by 4 bases; unmatched bases: 9. The CDR3 loop spans 15 amino acids. The DNA of the CDR3 is TGTGCCACGTTAAATAGACTAGCGGGGTACAATGAGCAGTTCTTC. Translation gives CATLNRLAGYNEQFF.

The chain uses TRBV5-4 and TRBJ2-3; 7 nucleotides match TRBD2. With V trimmed by 4 bases and J by 5 bases, 10 bases remained unmatched. The CDR3 is 15 amino acids. CDR1 and CDR2 (germline): SGHNT, YYREEE (reference sequence). For the CDR3, the DNA is TGTGCCAGCAGCCCCCAAGGACTAGAGGTAGATACGCAGTATTTT. Encoded protein: CASSPQGLEVDTQYF. Full variable domain (missing parts from reference TRBV5-4 and TRBJ2-3): ETGVTQSPTHLIKTRGQQVTLRCSSQSGHNTVSWYQQALGQGPQFIFQYYREEENGRGNFPPRFSGLQFPNYSSELNVNALELDDSALYLCASSPQGLEVDTQYFGPGTRLTVL.

The rearrangement joins TRBV27 to TRBJ2-1; D unresolved. The germline gives CDR1 MNHEY, CDR2 SMNVEV (reference sequence). CDR3 length: 19 residues. V was shortened by 0 bases and J by 4 bases, with 22 bases between the two germline ends. The CDR3 sequence is CASSLSIAPLQVYYNEQFF. The CDR3 DNA is TGTGCCAGCAGTTTATCGATCGCCCCCCTCCAGGTTTATTACAATGAGCAGTTCTTC.

This clonotype appeared many times. The gene calls are TRBV6-1 and TRBJ1-4, with TRBD1 matching 9 bases. Germline V gives CDR1 MNHNS, CDR2 SASEGT. This CDR3 region has 15 residues. V lost 3 bases and J lost 4; bases outside the gene matches: 3. CDR3 nucleotide sequence: TGTGCCAGCAGTGACACAGGGGGCCTTAATGAAAAACTGTTTTTT. Translated: CASSDTGGLNEKLFF.

Many counts were recorded for this clonotype. The chain employs TRBV27 and TRBJ2-3; 10 bases are a match to TRBD2. CDR1 and CDR2 (germline): MNHEY, SMNVEV (reference sequence). The trim removed 6 bases at V and 0 bases at J, leaving 24 bases unmatched. The length of the CDR3 is 22 residues. CDR3 DNA: TGTGCCAGCAGCCTGGGCCCCCCGCTAGCGGGAGACTTAGTTTCTAGCACAGATACGCAGTATTTT. This sequence encodes CASSLGPPLAGDLVSSTDTQYF.

Many counts were recorded for this clonotype. This chain links TRBV10-3 with TRBJ2-1; 12 bases fit TRBD2. CDR1 ENHRY and CDR2 SYGVKD come from the germline V gene. This CDR3 contains 15 residues. The trim removed 6 bases at V and 2 bases at J, leaving 2 bases unmatched. The CDR3 region is CAISLAGGAYNEQFF. The CDR3 bases are TGTGCCATCAGCCTAGCGGGAGGGGCCTACAATGAGCAGTTCTTC.

This clonotype was counted only a few times. The rearrangement joins TRBV28 to TRBJ1-1; D might be TRBD1 (6 bases). Germline V gene lookup returns CDR1 MDHEN and CDR2 SYDVKM. The CDR3 has 16 amino acids. V dropped 6 bases and J dropped 0 bases, with 17 bases sitting between them. This CDR3 reads CASSRVGQRMNTEAFF. The CDR3 nucleotides are TGTGCCAGCAGCCGAGTAGGACAGAGAATGAACACTGAAGCTTTCTTT.

This clonotype came up a few times. V is TRBV10-3 and J is TRBJ1-2; TRBD1 might be the D (5 bases). Germline CDR1 ENHRY, CDR2 SYGVKD. The CDR3 consists of 13 residues. Between the trimmed V and J ends, which lost 4 bases and 5 bases, there was a span of 11 bases. The CDR3 DNA is TGTGCCATCAGTGTCGACAGCGAGTATGGCTACACCTTC. Encoded protein: CAISVDSEYGYTF.

A remark on this clonotype: This clone may be a read error of a much larger clone one base away. The chain has TRBV2 and TRBJ1-5, with D perhaps matching TRBD1 (5 bases). Germline assignment: CDR1 SNHLY and CDR2 FYNNEI. There are 13 residues in the CDR3. CDR3 nucleotides: TGTGCCAGCAGTGAGGGACCAGATCAGCCCCCGCATTTT. Its translation: CASSEGPDQPPHF.

V gene TRBV2 combines with J gene TRBJ1-5, with 8 bases matching TRBD1. Losses at the gene ends were 6 bases for V and 0 bases for J; bases not matched to a gene: 4. The CDR3 has 15 residues. CDR1 and CDR2 from the germline V gene are SNHLY and FYNNEI. The CDR3 reads CASRRTGYSNQPQHF. The CDR3 DNA sequence: TGTGCCAGCAGGAGGACAGGGTATAGCAATCAGCCCCAGCATTTT. Combining the CDR3 with reference TRBV2 and TRBJ1-5 gives the whole variable domain EPEVTQTPSHQVTQMGQEVILRCVPISNHLYFYWYRQILGQKVEFLVSFYNNEISEKSEIFDDQFSVERPDGSNFTLKIRSTKLEDSAMYFCASRRTGYSNQPQHFGDGTRLSIL.

This clonotype was counted at least ten times. The CDR3 coding sequence is TGTGCCAGCAGCATGGGACTAGCGGGTGCCTACGAGCAGTACTTC. Protein sequence: CASSMGLAGAYEQYF. J is TRBJ2-7 and V is TRBV7-3; 12 bases line up with TRBD2. Germline loops: CDR1 SGHTA, CDR2 FQGTGA. The length of the CDR3 is 15 residues. V gave up 5 bases and J gave up 2 bases; unmatched junction bases: 4.

This clonotype was seen a handful of times. The chain carries TRBV7-2 and TRBJ2-7, with TRBD2 as a possible D gene (5 bases). The CDR3 spans 13 residues. The V end was cut by 3 bases, the J end by 1 base, with 7 bases between. Germline assignment: CDR1 SGHTA and CDR2 FQGNSA. The DNA for the CDR3 is TGTGCCAGCAGCTTGCGGGTTTCCTACGAGCAGTACTTC. It yields the protein CASSLRVSYEQYF.

This clonotype was counted ten times or more. The J gene is TRBJ2-7, the V gene TRBV7-2; D is unclear. V was cut by 3 bases and J by 4 bases, with 7 bases left in between. The CDR3 contains 12 residues. Germline values: CDR1 SGHTA, CDR2 FQGNSA. The CDR3 here is CASSFPLYEQYF. CDR3 nucleotides: TGTGCCAGCAGCTTCCCATTATACGAGCAGTACTTC.

The table lists this clonotype with many counts. The rearrangement links TRBV5-1 to TRBJ2-1, with 14 bases fitting TRBD2. Germline-derived CDR1 and CDR2 are SGHRS and YFSETQ. Unmatched junction bases numbered 4, after V lost 3 bases and J lost 5 bases. The CDR3 extends over 16 amino acids. CDR3 coding DNA: TGCGCCAGCAGCTCCGAGACTAGCGGGAGGGACAATGAGCAGTTCTTC. Translated, it gives CASSSETSGRDNEQFF.